These 13 T cell receptor beta chains originate from one sample sequenced in a study of control samples from healthy donors and cancer patients. Method: immunoSEQ multiplex PCR; TCRdb's copy keeps in-frame clones and lacks some. The sample lists about 46,000 clones, roughly 90% seen once, with roughly 43% in the top ten. The sample taken for sequencing was PBMCs. The receptor set was obtained from a man aged 45 to 65 with head and neck cancer.

This clone is a singleton in its sample. V and J are TRBV28 and TRBJ2-7, with no clear D. CDR1 is MDHEN, CDR2 SYDVKM, per germline. The CDR3 totals 15 residues. V was pared by 5 bases and J by 0 bases, with 14 bases between. CDR3 DNA sequence: TGTGCCAGCAGTCCGGGTGGGAAAAGCTCCTACGAGCAGTACTTC. Protein: CASSPGGKSSYEQYF.

The chain couples TRBV19 to TRBJ2-6; maybe TRBD2 (5 bases). Per the germline V gene, CDR1 is LNHDA and CDR2 is SQIVND (reference sequence). V lost 1 base, J lost 3 bases, and 13 bases lay in between. The CDR3 has 17 residues. CDR3 region: CASSIGGGTYGANVLTF. The CDR3 region has the DNA TGTGCCAGTAGTATAGGTGGAGGAACTTATGGGGCCAACGTCCTGACTTTC. Full variable domain (rest looked up from reference TRBV19 and TRBJ2-6): DGGITQSPKYLFRKEGQNVTLSCEQNLNHDAMYWYRQDPGQGLRLIYYSQIVNDFQKGDIAEGYSVSREKKESFPLTVTSAQKNPTAFYLCASSIGGGTYGANVLTFGAGSRLTVL.

This clone was seen a few times. The chain links TRBV27 to TRBJ2-2, with 7 nucleotides matching TRBD1. This CDR3 comprises 14 residues. The ends lost 7 bases at V and 4 bases at J; junction bases unmatched: 6. The V gene's germline CDR1 is MNHEY and CDR2 SMNVEV (reference sequence). The CDR3 nucleotides read TGTGCCAGCACCCAGACAGGGTCCACCGGGGAGCTGTTTTTT. Its translation: CASTQTGSTGELFF.

This sequence joins TRBV7-6 and TRBJ2-2; TRBD2 matches at 8 bases. The CDR3 consists of 17 residues. The V and J ends lost 4 bases and 6 bases, in that order; junction bases with no gene match: 13. Germline CDR1 and CDR2: SGHVS and FNYEAQ. For the CDR3, the DNA is TGTGCCAGCAGCTCTCAATTCAGACTCGGGAGGGCCGGGGAGCTGTTTTTT. It codes for CASSSQFRLGRAGELFF.

The genes are TRBV3-1 (or the pseudogene TRBV3-2) and TRBJ1-3; D is perhaps TRBD1 (5 bases). Per the germline V gene, CDR1 is LGHDT and CDR2 is YNNKEL (reference sequence). Trimming removed 7 bases from V and 1 base from J, with 11 bases in between. The CDR3 extends over 14 amino acids. The CDR3 is CASTLGTSGNTIYF. CDR3 DNA sequence: TGTGCCAGCACCCTGGGGACGTCTGGAAACACCATATATTTT.

The chain recombines TRBV10-2 with TRBJ2-3; the D gene is possibly TRBD1 (6 bases). V lost 6 bases and J lost 3, with 19 bases in between. The CDR3 totals 16 residues. Germline lookup yields CDR1 WSHSY and CDR2 SAAADI. The CDR3 nucleotides are TGCGCCAGCAGCTCGTGGGGGCCCTTCAAGACAGATACGCAGTATTTT. This encodes CASSSWGPFKTDTQYF.

The rearrangement joins TRBV7-2 to TRBJ2-5; 8 bases are a match to TRBD1. CDR3 size: 13 residues. The germline V gene has CDR1 SGHTA and CDR2 FQGNSA. Losses at the gene ends were 5 bases for V and 5 bases for J; bases not matched to a gene: 4. CDR3 sequence: CASSPPGGETQYF. DNA of the CDR3: TGTGCCAGCAGCCCCCCAGGGGGCGAGACCCAGTACTTC.

This clone was seen a handful of times. This sequence joins TRBV6-5 and TRBJ2-1; D might be TRBD2 (7 bases). The CDR3 is made up of 13 amino acids. V was clipped by 5 bases and J by 8 bases, with 13 bases between them. Germline V CDR1 and CDR2: MNHEY, SVGAGI. The CDR3: CASSPFGGHEQFF. As DNA, the CDR3 is TGTGCCAGCAGTCCCTTCGGGGGGCATGAGCAGTTCTTC.

The J gene is TRBJ2-1, the V gene TRBV28; tentatively, D is TRBD1 (6 bases). The germline V gene encodes CDR1 MDHEN and CDR2 SYDVKM. The CDR3 is made up of 16 amino acids. V shed 3 bases and J shed 4 bases, with 16 bases lying between them. CDR3 sequence: CASSLFGQGYYNEQFF. As DNA, the CDR3 is TGTGCCAGCAGTTTGTTCGGTCAGGGGTATTACAATGAGCAGTTCTTC.

The genes are TRBV7-3 and TRBJ1-1, with 7 bases lining up with TRBD1. Germline CDR1 and CDR2: SGHTA and FQGTGA. CDR3 size: 13 residues. Unmatched junction bases numbered 3, after V lost 4 bases and J lost 4 bases. CDR3 sequence reads: CASSYSGGTEAFF. CDR3 DNA: TGTGCCAGCAGCTACTCAGGGGGCACTGAAGCTTTCTTT.

The genes are TRBV5-1 and TRBJ2-5; either TRBD1 or TRBD2 may fit D (7 bases each). The CDR3 extends over 14 amino acids. Germline V CDR1 and CDR2: SGHRS, YFSETQ. The V gene lost 5 bases and the J gene lost 2 bases, with 13 bases spanning the gap. This CDR3 reads CASSPQGGQETQYF. In DNA, the CDR3 is TGCGCCAGCAGTCCTCAGGGGGGGCAAGAGACCCAGTACTTC.

As concerns this clone: The sample holds other DNA sequences that translate to the same CDR3. The rearrangement joins TRBV7-2 to TRBJ1-5, with D perhaps matching TRBD1 (5 bases). V lost 4 bases and J lost 6, with 10 bases in between. The CDR3 sequence is 13 residues long. CDR1 and CDR2 from the germline V gene are SGHTA and FQGNSA. CDR3 bases: TGTGCCAGCAGCTATGGGGGGGGTCAGCCCCAGCATTTT. Amino acids: CASSYGGGQPQHF.

The gene calls are TRBV5-6 and TRBJ2-5; D may match TRBD1 or TRBD2 (5 bases each). V lost 4 bases to trimming and J lost 5 bases, with 18 bases between them. Germline V CDR1 and CDR2: SGHDT, YYEEEE. The CDR3 sequence is 15 residues long. CDR3 bases: TGTGCCAGCAGCCCGGGGATCAGGGTTGTGGAGACCCAGTACTTC. Translation gives CASSPGIRVVETQYF.